This is a list of T cell receptor beta chains from one sample in a study of vaccination effects on CD4 cells after COVID-19. These receptors lack a known antigen. Sequencing was performed with immunoSEQ multiplex PCR; in TCRdb, only in-frame clones are kept and a portion is missing. The data show 40,000 to 45,000 clones, roughly 70% seen once. The input for sequencing was CD4+ T cells from PBMCs cultured with HCoV-OC43 spike peptides, taken before COVID-19 vaccination. These receptors came from a human donor who received a COVID-19 vaccine. Each CDR3 is given with its conserved first and last residue. Fields, in order: J gene, D gene, V gene, clone size, CDR3 protein, CDR3 DNA. A D gene is named only where the DNA matches it firmly. Rows may omit the clone size; those that give it use once, few, many or a size class.

TRBJ1-1	NA	TRBV2	NA	CASSDPGNTEAFF	TGTGCCAGCAGTGATCCAGGGAACACTGAAGCTTTCTTT
TRBJ1-2	TRBD1	TRBV11-3	NA	CASSPRGTGGLGYGYTF	TGTGCCAGCAGCCCCAGGGGGACAGGGGGCCTCGGCTATGGCTACACCTTC
TRBJ1-6	NA	TRBV30	few	CAWNRDSLNSPLHF	TGTGCCTGGAACCGGGATTCACTCAATTCACCCCTCCACTTT
TRBJ2-7	TRBD1	TRBV30	few	CAWSVLGQGSHEQYF	TGTGCCTGGAGTGTACTGGGACAGGGGTCACACGAGCAGTACTTC
TRBJ2-3	TRBD2	TRBV11-2	few	CASSLEGGGTNTQYF	TGTGCCAGCAGCTTAGAGGGCGGGGGAACGAATACGCAGTATTTT
TRBJ1-5	TRBD1	TRBV10-3	few	CAISGRQGGEPQHF	TGTGCCATCAGTGGACGGCAGGGGGGTGAGCCCCAGCATTTT
TRBJ1-5	TRBD1	TRBV10-3	NA	CAIGDRGRDQPQHF	TGTGCCATCGGGGACAGGGGGCGAGATCAGCCCCAGCATTTT
TRBJ1-5	NA	TRBV6-1	NA	CASSEMGVNQPQHF	TGTGCCAGCAGTGAGATGGGGGTCAATCAGCCCCAGCATTTT
TRBJ1-5	NA	TRBV6-5	NA	CASSYSTHSNQPQHF	TGTGCCAGCAGTTACTCCACACATAGCAATCAGCCCCAGCATTTT
TRBJ1-1	TRBD1	TRBV27	NA	CASRSGRQGQNTEAFF	TGTGCCAGCAGGTCCGGGCGACAGGGGCAGAACACTGAAGCTTTCTTT
TRBJ2-5	NA	TRBV10-3	NA	CAISEWATAGQETQYF	TGTGCCATCAGTGAGTGGGCTACCGCGGGGCAAGAGACCCAGTACTTC
TRBJ2-5	NA	TRBV2	NA	CASARGETQYF	TGTGCCAGTGCCAGGGGAGAGACCCAGTACTTC
TRBJ2-4	NA	TRBV4-1	few	CASSQDPGLAKNIQYF	TGCGCCAGCAGCCAAGACCCGGGCCTAGCCAAAAACATTCAGTACTTC
TRBJ1-6	NA	TRBV30	NA	CAFSGNSPLHF	TGTGCCTTCTCGGGAAATTCACCCCTCCACTTT
TRBJ2-3	TRBD2	TRBV6-5	NA	CASAGGPPDTQYF	TGTGCCAGCGCGGGAGGGCCTCCAGATACGCAGTATTTT
TRBJ1-2	NA	TRBV29-1	NA	CSVELVSLMGYTF	TGCAGCGTCGAGCTGGTTTCCCTGATGGGCTACACCTTC
TRBJ1-6	NA	TRBV27	NA	CASSLTETSPLHF	TGTGCCAGCAGTCTGACTGAGACTTCACCCCTCCACTTT
TRBJ1-5	TRBD1	TRBV10-1	NA	CASSEFWDSSNQPQHF	TGCGCCAGCAGTGAGTTCTGGGACAGTAGCAATCAGCCCCAGCATTTT
TRBJ1-6	TRBD1	TRBV7-9	NA	CASQKDRGSPLHF	TGTGCCAGCCAGAAGGACAGGGGGTCACCCCTCCACTTT
TRBJ2-2	NA	TRBV24-1	NA	CATGLITGELFF	TGTGCCACCGGACTGATCACCGGGGAGCTGTTTTTT
TRBJ1-2	NA	TRBV12-3/TRBV12-4	NA	CASSLEGANGYTF	TGTGCCAGCAGTTTAGAAGGAGCGAATGGCTACACCTTC
TRBJ2-1	NA	TRBV29-1	NA	CSVEPPSNPYNEQFF	TGCAGCGTTGAACCCCCTAGCAATCCCTACAATGAGCAGTTCTTC